This TCR beta chain was captured by sequencing in a study of a mutant IDH1 vaccine in newly diagnosed glioma. Study results and caveats: Seemingly, top peripheral T cell clonotype changes bore no relation to pseudoprogression. Immune responses arising from the vaccine appeared in around 92% of patients.

Profiling relied on immunoSEQ multiplex PCR, and the TCRdb table lists in-frame clones only, not all of them. Of roughly 39,000 clones in the sample, approximately 85% are singletons; the top ten hold around 1.7%. Specified time point: week 5, during vaccination. Every vaccination contained 300 ug of the mutant IDH1 20-mer peptide and was paired with topical imiquimod. A note on this clone: Its antigen remains unidentified.

The CDR3 contains 15 residues. The germline V gene encodes CDR1 MNHEY and CDR2 SMNVEV (reference sequence). Trimming took off 6 bases at V and 4 bases at J, with 18 bases between the two ends. The source material was PBMCs, sampled from a glioma patient whose treatment included an IDH1 peptide vaccine. The clonotype originates from a man in his forties or fifties with glioma. The V and J genes are TRBV27 and TRBJ2-5; D is possibly TRBD1 (6 bases). CDR3 residues: CASSRGQTNRETQYF. For the CDR3, the DNA is TGTGCCAGCAGCCGTGGACAGACAAACCGAGAGACCCAGTACTTC.